This T cell receptor beta chain was profiled in a study of shared clonotypes between healthy human individuals. Sequenced by immunoSEQ multiplex PCR; TCRdb stores in-frame clones only, minus some. The data contain over a million clones, around 95% of them singletons. General study findings and limits: A handful of donors shared approximately 5% of their naive CD4 clonotypes. It was anticipated that sequencing depth would influence how many clonotypes donors shared. Only blood was sampled; tissue repertoires likely differ.

A remark on this clone: No antigen is known for it. The sample carries other DNA sequences with the same CDR3.

Sequenced: naive CD4+ T cells sorted from blood. Subset reported: CD45RA+ positively selected. The clonotype originates from a man younger than 40 in good health.

CDR3 residues: CASSRQTYEQYF. The CDR3 DNA reads TGTGCCAGCAGCAGACAAACCTACGAGCAGTACTTC. The V call is TRBV2, the J call TRBJ2-7; D remains ambiguous. V was shortened by 6 bases and J by 2 bases, with 8 bases between the two germline ends. The CDR3 is 12 amino acids. Per germline, CDR1 SNHLY and CDR2 FYNNEI.